Listed here is a single T cell receptor beta chain. Its matching antigen is unknown. The sample belongs to a study of cytomegalovirus exposure and HLA in healthy donors. While the first cohort had 500 to 700 subjects, the donors belonged to the separate validation cohort of over a hundred subjects. The length of the CDR3 is 14 residues. Germline V gives CDR1 WSHSY, CDR2 SAAADI. The V and J ends lost 3 bases and 3 bases respectively, with 12 bases between them. Repertoires were generated with immunoSEQ multiplex PCR, while TCRdb's copy carries only in-frame clones and drops some. The table lists more than 95,000 clones, roughly 90% of them singletons, with under 2% in the top ten. Overall study results and limits: As was reported, the classifier diagnosed cytomegalovirus status with high specificity and sensitivity. Most TCR sequences were uncommon, yet certain public TCRs appeared in many donors. Subsequent analysis revealed that first-cohort TCR clusters tended to co-occur in the approximately 120 validation repertoires.

The TCR originated in a woman under 30 in good health and CMV-seronegative. The gene calls are TRBV10-2 and TRBJ2-7; D not resolved. What was sequenced was PBMCs. CDR3 sequence (DNA): TGCGCCAGCAGTGATCTGGCGGAGCACTACGAGCAGTACTTC. It is translated as CASSDLAEHYEQYF.